Listed here is a single TCR beta chain. The target antigen is unknown. This sample was included in a study of cytomegalovirus exposure and HLA in healthy donors. Study observations and caveats: With high specificity and sensitivity, the classifier reportedly diagnosed cytomegalovirus status.

The CDR3 runs to 18 residues. With 6 bases clipped from V and 3 bases from J, the junction kept 11 bases outside the gene matches. CDR1 and CDR2 (germline): SEHNR, FQNEAQ (reference sequence). PCR involved 60 Vbeta and 13 Jbeta primers. Here immunoSEQ multiplex PCR was the method, and the copy in TCRdb shows in-frame clones only, minus some. The sample comprises a few hundred thousand clones, approximately 80% of which are singletons, and 2.5% to 3.5% rests with the top ten. The origin of this receptor is a man younger than 45 in good health and CMV-seronegative. The sample was PBMCs. V usage is TRBV7-9 and J usage is TRBJ2-1, with 13 bases lining up with TRBD2. In DNA, the CDR3 is TGTGCCAGCAGTAAAACTAGCGGGGGGGCCTGGGGCTACAATGAGCAGTTCTTC. Encoded protein: CASSKTSGGAWGYNEQFF.